These 26 T cell receptor beta chains share one sample of origin, sequenced in a study of cytomegalovirus exposure and HLA in healthy donors. PCR amplification relied on 60 Vbeta primers (plus 13 Jbeta primers). TCRdb keeps only in-frame clones here, not all; method: immunoSEQ multiplex PCR. Of roughly 120,000 clones listed, around four fifths are singletons. Material for sequencing was PBMCs. Source of these receptors: a woman between 35 and 50 years old in good health and CMV-seronegative.

The V and J genes are TRBV25-1 and TRBJ2-1; 8 nucleotides match TRBD2. J gave up 6 bases and V 2 bases, and 3 bases lay outside the gene matches. CDR1 is MGHDK and CDR2 is SYGVNS in the germline V gene. The CDR3 runs to 14 residues. CDR3 region: CASSEPGLVNEQFF. The CDR3 DNA sequence: TGTGCCAGCAGTGAACCGGGACTAGTCAATGAGCAGTTCTTC.

The DNA for the CDR3 is TGTGCCAGCTCATTGCTATCTGTGGGCAATCAGCCCCAGCATTTT. This codes for CASSLLSVGNQPQHF. The chain couples TRBV2 to TRBJ1-5, with unresolved D. V was trimmed by 8 bases and J by 2 bases, leaving 16 bases between them. CDR1 SNHLY and CDR2 FYNNEI come from the germline V gene. This CDR3 spans 15 amino acids.

J is TRBJ2-3 and V is TRBV18, with D possibly being TRBD1 (5 bases). CDR3 size: 14 residues. V was trimmed by 2 bases and J by 0 bases, leaving 6 bases between them. CDR1 KGHSH and CDR2 LQKENI come from the germline V gene. The CDR3 loop is CASSPGASTDTQYF. The DNA for the CDR3 is TGTGCCAGCTCACCAGGGGCTAGCACAGATACGCAGTATTTT.

The V gene is TRBV6-6, the J gene TRBJ1-1; 8 bases agree with TRBD1. This CDR3 is 12 amino acids long. Germline CDR1 reads MNHNY; CDR2 reads SVGAGI (reference sequence). After removal of 6 bases from V and 6 bases from J, the junction contained 3 bases not matched to a gene. CDR3 in amino acids: CASSQGASEAFF. CDR3 coding DNA: TGTGCCAGCAGCCAGGGGGCTTCTGAAGCTTTCTTT.

The chain has TRBV27 and TRBJ2-1, with no clear D. This CDR3 is 13 amino acids long. Germline loops: CDR1 MNHEY, CDR2 SMNVEV (reference sequence). V dropped 3 bases and J dropped 0 bases, with 3 bases sitting between them. CDR3 protein: CASSFSSYNEQFF. CDR3 bases: TGTGCCAGCAGTTTTAGCTCCTACAATGAGCAGTTCTTC.

This clone turned up a few times. The J gene is TRBJ2-5, the V gene TRBV5-6; 14 bases align to TRBD2. CDR1 is SGHDT and CDR2 is YYEEEE in the germline V gene. J gave up 5 bases and V 0 bases, and 6 bases lay outside the gene matches. The length of the CDR3 is 17 residues. For the CDR3, the DNA is TGTGCCAGCAGCTTGGGCGATGGGACTAGCGGGAGCGAGACCCAGTACTTC. Amino acid sequence: CASSLGDGTSGSETQYF.

The rearrangement joins TRBV18 to TRBJ2-1; TRBD2 aligns across 11 bases. CDR1 and CDR2 from the germline V gene are KGHSH and LQKENI. The CDR3 is 18 amino acids. The V segment lost 1 base and the J segment 1 base; nucleotides outside the gene matches: 6. This CDR3 is CASSPRGASGGSYNEQFF. The CDR3 DNA reads as TGTGCCAGCTCACCACGAGGTGCTAGCGGGGGGTCCTACAATGAGCAGTTCTTC.

This clone was seen once. V is TRBV4-1 and J is TRBJ2-5, with 11 bases lining up with TRBD2. Germline loops: CDR1 MGHRA, CDR2 YSYEKL. The CDR3 length is 18 residues. V was clipped by 4 bases and J by 2 bases; unmatched bases: 12. The CDR3 DNA reads as TGCGCCAGCAGCCTGACCCCGACTAGCGGGGCGACACAAGAGACCCAGTACTTC. This translates into CASSLTPTSGATQETQYF.

J is TRBJ2-5 and V is TRBV5-4; a possible D gene is TRBD2 (5 bases). In germline, CDR1 is SGHNT, CDR2 YYREEE (reference sequence). Trimming removed 3 bases from V and 0 bases from J, with 12 bases in between. The CDR3 totals 15 residues. In DNA, the CDR3 is TGTGCCAGCAGCTCGAACTCGGGGAACCAAGAGACCCAGTACTTC. Its translation: CASSSNSGNQETQYF.

The chain uses TRBV4-3 and TRBJ1-2; D gene unclear. Trimming removed 0 bases at V and 1 base at J, with 9 bases between. Germline assignment: CDR1 LGHNA and CDR2 YSLEER. This CDR3 spans 15 amino acids. The CDR3 loop is CASSQEGGINYGYTF. CDR3 in DNA: TGCGCCAGCAGCCAAGAGGGAGGGATTAACTATGGCTACACCTTC.

This chain joins TRBV7-9 and TRBJ1-1; TRBD1 matches 7 bases. Germline V CDR1 and CDR2: SEHNR, FQNEAQ (reference sequence). The CDR3 is made up of 14 amino acids. V lost 6 bases, J lost 3 bases, and 7 bases stayed unmatched. The DNA of the CDR3 is TGTGCCAGCAGGGGACAGTCGGTGGACACTGAAGCTTTCTTT. Translation: CASRGQSVDTEAFF. Together with reference TRBV7-9 and TRBJ1-1, the CDR3 gives the full variable domain: DTGVSQNPRHKITKRGQNVTFRCDPISEHNRLYWYRQTLGQGPEFLTYFQNEAQLEKSRLLSDRFSAERPKGSFSTLEIQRTEQGDSAMYLCASRGQSVDTEAFFGQGTRLTVV.

A word on this clone: One end of the junction fails to match germline, which may point to a read error. The chain combines TRBV19 with TRBJ1-2; 11 bases are a match to TRBD1. Germline values: CDR1 LNHDA, CDR2 SQIVND (reference sequence). The CDR3 covers 14 residues. CDR3 region: CASQDRGRNYGYIF. As DNA, the CDR3 is TGTGCCAGTCAGGACAGGGGGCGTAACTATGGCTACATCTTC. Combining the CDR3 with reference TRBV19 and TRBJ1-2 gives the whole variable domain DGGITQSPKYLFRKEGQNVTLSCEQNLNHDAMYWYRQDPGQGLRLIYYSQIVNDFQKGDIAEGYSVSREKKESFPLTVTSAQKNPTAFYLCASQDRGRNYGYIFGSGTRLTVV.

This clone was picked up one time. The chain recombines TRBV6-6 with TRBJ1-5; 8 bases align to TRBD1. V was clipped by 4 bases and J by 6 bases; unmatched bases: 11. The CDR3 contains 16 residues. The germline CDR1 and CDR2 sequences are MNHNY and SVGAGI (reference sequence). CDR3 sequence: CASSSIRTGWSQPQHF. The CDR3 region has the DNA TGTGCCAGCAGTTCAATTCGGACAGGGTGGAGTCAGCCCCAGCATTTT.

V usage is TRBV7-2 and J usage is TRBJ1-4, with no clear D. CDR3 length equals 13 residues. Germline CDR1 reads SGHTA; CDR2 reads FQGNSA. Trimming cost V 4 bases and J 4 bases, with 7 bases left between them. CDR3 protein: CASSSTFNEKLFF. Written as DNA, the CDR3 is TGTGCCAGCAGCTCCACATTTAATGAAAAACTGTTTTTT.

The J gene is TRBJ2-3, the V gene TRBV19, with TRBD1 matching over 9 bases. The trim removed 10 bases at V and 2 bases at J, leaving 13 bases unmatched. The length of the CDR3 is 16 residues. Germline lookup yields CDR1 LNHDA and CDR2 SQIVND (reference sequence). The CDR3 coding sequence is TGTGCCACTAAAGCGGGACAGGGACTCTTCACAGATACGCAGTATTTT. Its translation is CATKAGQGLFTDTQYF.

The rearrangement uses TRBV18 and TRBJ1-2; TRBD1 agrees at 8 bases. This CDR3 is built from 15 residues. The germline CDR1 and CDR2 sequences are KGHSH and LQKENI. The V gene end was trimmed by 2 bases and the J gene end by 7 bases; junction bases not matched to a gene: 9. CDR3 nucleotides: TGTGCCAGCTCACCAAGCCAGGGGGCTAGCGGTGGCTACACCTTC. It translates to CASSPSQGASGGYTF.

This clone was counted between two and nine times. The rearrangement links TRBV5-4 to TRBJ2-3; 8 bases align to TRBD2. The junction had 7 bases not matched to a gene; V was cut back by 1 base and J by 6 bases. CDR1 is SGHNT and CDR2 is YYREEE in the germline V gene (reference sequence). The CDR3 sequence is 15 residues long. The CDR3 DNA follows: TGTGCCAGCAGCTTGAGGAGCGGGAGTGCGGATACGCAGTATTTT. Residues: CASSLRSGSADTQYF.

The rearrangement uses TRBV9 and TRBJ2-1, with D unresolved. CDR1 is SGDLS and CDR2 is YYNGEE in the germline V gene. The CDR3 loop spans 15 amino acids. Between the trimmed V and J ends, which lost 4 bases and 5 bases, there was a span of 16 bases. CDR3 DNA sequence: TGTGCCAGCAGCCTAACCCCAGCGCGTAACAATGAGCAGTTCTTC. Protein sequence: CASSLTPARNNEQFF.

The gene calls are TRBV6-4 and TRBJ2-2; TRBD2 might be the D (5 bases). V lost 5 bases and J 1 base, leaving 11 bases between the germline ends. CDR3 length equals 15 residues. Germline loops: CDR1 MRHNA, CDR2 SNTAGT. The CDR3 region has the DNA TGTGCCAGCAGTCCGGAGGCACTGAACACCGGGGAGCTGTTTTTT. It codes for CASSPEALNTGELFF.

The chain recombines TRBV4-3 with TRBJ2-7; 7 positions match TRBD2. The CDR3 covers 16 residues. Looked up from germline, CDR1 is LGHNA and CDR2 is YSLEER. V gave up 0 bases and J gave up 0 bases; unmatched junction bases: 5. CDR3 protein: CASSQDMGGISYEQYF. CDR3 nucleotides: TGCGCCAGCAGCCAAGATATGGGAGGGATCTCCTACGAGCAGTACTTC.

The chain joins TRBV2 to TRBJ2-5, with TRBD1 matching over 8 bases. Germline V CDR1 and CDR2: SNHLY, FYNNEI. J gave up 5 bases and V 9 bases, and 5 bases lay outside the gene matches. The CDR3 has 12 amino acids. Here the CDR3 reads CARTGVLETQYF. The CDR3 DNA reads TGTGCCAGGACAGGGGTTTTGGAGACCCAGTACTTC.

The J gene is TRBJ2-3, the V gene TRBV28, with D hard to call. Looked up from germline, CDR1 is MDHEN and CDR2 is SYDVKM. The CDR3 loop spans 13 amino acids. Trimming took 6 bases from V and 5 from J, leaving 12 bases between them. For the CDR3, the DNA is TGTGCCAGCAGACACCCTCCGGGAGATACGCAGTATTTT. It codes for CASRHPPGDTQYF. The full variable domain, with the rest looked up from reference TRBV28 and TRBJ2-3, is DVKVTQSSRYLVKRTGEKVFLECVQDMDHENMFWYRQDPGLGLRLIYFSYDVKMKEKGDIPEGYSVSREKKERFSLILESASTNQTSMYLCASRHPPGDTQYFGPGTRLTVL.

This clone was counted a few times. J is TRBJ2-5 and V is TRBV28; perhaps TRBD2 as D (5 bases). The germline V gene has CDR1 MDHEN and CDR2 SYDVKM. CDR3 length: 12 residues. V lost 3 bases to trimming and J lost 5 bases, with 7 bases between them. The CDR3 DNA reads as TGTGCCAGCAGTTTCGGCGGGGAGACCCAGTACTTC. This codes for CASSFGGETQYF.

J is TRBJ1-2 and V is TRBV18; TRBD1 matches 7 bases. Trimming took 2 bases from V and 3 from J; bases not matched to a gene: 0. The V gene's germline CDR1 is KGHSH and CDR2 LQKENI. The CDR3 spans 13 residues. The DNA of the CDR3 is TGTGCCAGCTCACCAGGGACAGACTATGGCTACACCTTC. It codes for CASSPGTDYGYTF.

The chain combines TRBV5-5 with TRBJ2-5; unclear D gene. V dropped 0 bases and J dropped 13 bases, with 19 bases sitting between them. Germline CDR1 SGHKS, CDR2 YYEKEE (reference sequence). This CDR3 spans 14 amino acids. CDR3 DNA: TGTGCCAGCAGCTTGGACGCCATATCCCGAGATCTGTACTTC. This translates into CASSLDAISRDLYF.

This sequence joins TRBV6-5 and TRBJ1-3; 8 nucleotides agree with TRBD1. V was clipped by 6 bases and J by 1 base; unmatched bases: 2. CDR1 is MNHEY and CDR2 is SVGAGI in the germline V gene. The CDR3 spans 14 residues. The CDR3 region is CASSRTGSGNTIYF. CDR3 nucleotide sequence: TGTGCCAGCAGCCGGACAGGGTCTGGAAACACCATATATTTT.